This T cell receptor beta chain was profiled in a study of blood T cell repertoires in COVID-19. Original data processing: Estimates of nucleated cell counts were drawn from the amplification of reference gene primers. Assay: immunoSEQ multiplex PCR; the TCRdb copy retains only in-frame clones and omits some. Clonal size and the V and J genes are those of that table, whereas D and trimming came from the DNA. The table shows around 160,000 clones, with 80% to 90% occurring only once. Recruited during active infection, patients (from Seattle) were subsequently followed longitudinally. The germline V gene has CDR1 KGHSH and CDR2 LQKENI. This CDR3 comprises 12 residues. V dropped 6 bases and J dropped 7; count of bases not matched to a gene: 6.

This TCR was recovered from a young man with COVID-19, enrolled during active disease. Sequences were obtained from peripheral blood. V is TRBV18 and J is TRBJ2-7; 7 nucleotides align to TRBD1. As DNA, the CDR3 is TGTGCCAGCTCCCGACGACAGGGTGAGCAGTACTTC. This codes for CASSRRQGEQYF.